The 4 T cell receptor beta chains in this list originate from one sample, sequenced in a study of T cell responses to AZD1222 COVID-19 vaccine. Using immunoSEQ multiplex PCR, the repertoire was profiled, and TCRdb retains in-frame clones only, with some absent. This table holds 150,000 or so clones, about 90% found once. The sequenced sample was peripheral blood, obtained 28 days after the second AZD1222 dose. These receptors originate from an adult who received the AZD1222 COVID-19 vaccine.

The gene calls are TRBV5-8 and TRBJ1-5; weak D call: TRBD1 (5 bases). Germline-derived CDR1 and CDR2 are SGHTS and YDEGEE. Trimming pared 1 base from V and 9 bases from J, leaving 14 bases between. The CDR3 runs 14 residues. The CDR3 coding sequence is TGTGCCAGCAGCTTGACCTTGGGGGGTGGGCCCCAGCATTTT. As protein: CASSLTLGGGPQHF.

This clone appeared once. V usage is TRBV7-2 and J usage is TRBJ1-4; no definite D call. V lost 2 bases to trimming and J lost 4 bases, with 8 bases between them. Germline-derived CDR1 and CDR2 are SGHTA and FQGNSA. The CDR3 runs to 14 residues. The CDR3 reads CASSLQLNNEKLFF. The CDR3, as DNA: TGTGCCAGCAGCTTACAGCTTAATAATGAAAAACTGTTTTTT.

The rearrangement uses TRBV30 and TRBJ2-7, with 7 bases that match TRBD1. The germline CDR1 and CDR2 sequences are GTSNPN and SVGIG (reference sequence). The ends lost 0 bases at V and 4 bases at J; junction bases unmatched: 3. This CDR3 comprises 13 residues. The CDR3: CAWSVRQGYEQYF. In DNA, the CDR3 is TGTGCCTGGAGTGTACGACAGGGTTACGAGCAGTACTTC.

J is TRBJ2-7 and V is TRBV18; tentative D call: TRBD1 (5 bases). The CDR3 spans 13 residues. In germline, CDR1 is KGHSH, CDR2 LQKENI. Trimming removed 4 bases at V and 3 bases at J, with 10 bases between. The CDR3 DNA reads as TGTGCCAGCTCACAAGACAGAGACTACGAGCAGTACTTC. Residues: CASSQDRDYEQYF.